This TCR beta chain was obtained from a study of identifying expanded T cells in peripheral blood. The method was immunoSEQ multiplex PCR; TCRdb's version includes in-frame clones alone and lacks a portion of them. The sample shows about 52,000 clones, less than 85% of them seen only once. Whole-study findings and limits: Across healthy donors, higher total template counts meant significantly greater approximately 2-week count variance. Technical replicates showed roughly 1.2 changed clones; approximately 2 weeks roughly 16; four weeks 19.

No infections or other immune events were documented during collection. V was cut by 0 bases and J by 4 bases, with 19 bases left in between. CDR3 length: 17 residues. CDR1 SGDLS and CDR2 YYNGEE come from the germline V gene. With respect to this clone: Its antigen is unknown.

The origin of this receptor is a person aged 18-69 years in good health. Sequencing was carried out using blood. The chain links TRBV9 to TRBJ1-2; D is possibly TRBD1 (5 bases). The CDR3 region has the DNA TGTGCCAGCAGCGTAGAAGGTCGGGGGGTTGGGGGCTATGGCTACACCTTC. Amino acid sequence: CASSVEGRGVGGYGYTF. Full variable domain (outside the CDR3, taken from reference TRBV9 and TRBJ1-2): DSGVTQTPKHLITATGQRVTLRCSPRSGDLSVYWYQQSLDQGLQFLIQYYNGEERAKGNILERFSAQQFPDLHSELNLSSLELGDSALYFCASSVEGRGVGGYGYTFGSGTRLTVV.